Here is one T cell receptor beta chain with its context. This clonotype occurred many times. The clone's antigen remains unknown. No per-base quality is available; no much larger clone lies one base away. This specimen comes from a study of lung T cells in sarcoidosis with Löfgren's syndrome (dated by TCRdb to 2016 to 2017). Some background on the complete study: Sarcoidosis was characterized as a granulomatous, predominantly pulmonary disease marked by accumulation of CD4+ T cells in bronchoalveolar lavage fluid. The repertoire analyses centered on Lofgren's syndrome patients.

What the work shows at the level of the full study, not this receptor alone: CDR3 motifs in TRAV12-1 and TRBV2 were reported to be shared across several Lofgren's syndrome patients, which suggests public CD4+ TCR repertoires. Analysis of alphabeta pairing showed that TRAV12-1 paired preferentially with TRBV2, and the TCRs formed by this pairing showed CDR3 homology. TRAV12-1 and TRBV2 were reported as the most expanded V gene segments in Löfgren's syndrome patients compared with control subjects. The study only suggested recognition of a sarcoidosis-associated antigen, and the antigen remained putative and unidentified.

The junction shows trimming of 5 bases on V and 5 bases on J, and the gene matches do not reach 3 bases of it. CDR1 and CDR2 are drawn from the germline V gene (reference sequence): MNHEY, SMNVEV. The CDR3 starts with the cysteine, ends with the phenylalanine, and has 14 residues. The DNA shown is the 42-base CDR3, in frame from base 1. Sequenced using an Illumina MiSeq. Using fastp at Q25 and MiXCR, TCRdb reprocessed the public reads and kept productive beta chains. Every distinct CDR3 protein forms one entry, paired with its most common genes and DNA. This sample holds 60,000 or so distinct CDR3 sequences; less than 25% were observed only once. Approximately 2.1% of the sample lies in the top ten.

Sequencing was performed on CD4+ T cells from PBMCs. This clonotype was sampled from a human donor with sarcoidosis (Löfgren's syndrome or another form), or a control subject (not recorded which). The rearrangement combines TRBV27 with TRBJ1-5; the junction holds 10 bases that match TRBD1. The nucleotides are TGTGCCAGCAGTCGACAGGGGGCTTATCAGCCCCAGCATTTT. Its coded protein is CASSRQGAYQPQHF.